This passage covers 14 T cell receptor beta chains from one sample sequenced in a study of shared clonotypes between healthy human individuals. The assay was immunoSEQ multiplex PCR, and TCRdb's table has in-frame clones only and misses some. Of about 1.5 million clones detected, approximately 98% appear once; the ten largest clones hold roughly 0.45%. Sequenced input: naive CD4+ T cells sorted from blood. As for subset: CD45RA+ positively selected. Every receptor here comes from a man aged 25-45 years in good health.

The chain carries TRBV6-4 and TRBJ2-3, with 12 bases lining up with TRBD2. Looked up from germline, CDR1 is MRHNA and CDR2 is SNTAGT. Unmatched junction bases numbered 3, after V lost 4 bases and J lost 4 bases. The CDR3 has 15 amino acids. CDR3 in DNA: TGTGCCAGCAGTGGACTAGCGGGAGCTTCAGATACGCAGTATTTT. Translation gives CASSGLAGASDTQYF.

This chain links TRBV7-3 with TRBJ2-7; possible D gene TRBD1, 5 bases. The CDR3 runs 13 residues. Germline CDR1 reads SGHTA; CDR2 reads FQGTGA. The V gene lost 0 bases and the J gene lost 3 bases, with 6 bases spanning the gap. The CDR3 DNA reads TGTGCCAGCAGCTTAACCAGGGACTACGAGCAGTACTTC. Translating it yields CASSLTRDYEQYF.

The rearrangement uses TRBV5-4 and TRBJ2-2; TRBD1 aligns across 7 bases. CDR1 and CDR2 from the germline V gene are SGHNT and YYREEE (reference sequence). Germline trimming cut 4 bases from V and 0 bases from J; bases unmatched to any gene: 6. The CDR3 is 16 residues long. The CDR3 loop reads CASSTSGTANTGELFF. The CDR3 bases are TGTGCCAGCAGCACATCCGGGACAGCGAACACCGGGGAGCTGTTTTTT.

The chain is built from TRBV5-1 and TRBJ1-5; TRBD1 is a possible D gene (6 bases). CDR1 is SGHRS, CDR2 YFSETQ, per germline. The length of the CDR3 is 16 residues. Trimming pared 4 bases from V and 7 bases from J, leaving 21 bases between. CDR3 DNA sequence: TGCGCCAGCAGCCCGACGGGGGGCGCAGGGCAACAGCCCCAGCATTTT. Translation: CASSPTGGAGQQPQHF.

The chain links TRBV14 to TRBJ2-1, with a possible D match to TRBD2 (6 bases). Trimming cost V 3 bases and J 6 bases, with 6 bases left between them. The CDR3 has 12 residues. The germline V gene encodes CDR1 SGHDN and CDR2 FVKESK. CDR3 protein: CASSHSGNEQFF. The CDR3, as DNA: TGTGCCAGCAGCCATAGCGGCAATGAGCAGTTCTTC.

The chain couples TRBV5-4 to TRBJ2-7; tentative D call: TRBD2 (6 bases). Germline CDR1 is SGHNT and CDR2 is YYREEE (reference sequence). The CDR3 is 14 amino acids. V lost 3 bases, J lost 3 bases, and 13 bases lay in between. CDR3 region: CASSSPGTYYEQYF. CDR3 coding DNA: TGTGCCAGCAGCTCCCCCGGGACTTACTACGAGCAGTACTTC.

The V gene is TRBV6-1, the J gene TRBJ2-1, with a possible D match to TRBD2 (5 bases). From germline, CDR1 is MNHNS and CDR2 SASEGT. The CDR3 is made up of 13 amino acids. Trimming removed 3 bases at V and 3 bases at J, with 6 bases between. CDR3 in amino acids: CASSDGLYNEQFF. The CDR3, as DNA: TGTGCCAGCAGTGATGGACTCTACAATGAGCAGTTCTTC.

This rearrangement joins TRBV7-9 to TRBJ1-1; D remains ambiguous. The V gene lost 6 bases and the J gene lost 2 bases, with 19 bases spanning the gap. Germline V gives CDR1 SEHNR, CDR2 FQNEAQ (reference sequence). There are 16 residues in the CDR3. DNA of the CDR3: TGTGCCAGCAGTCCCCTCCATCTACAGAGAAACACTGAAGCTTTCTTT. Translating gives CASSPLHLQRNTEAFF.

The chain has TRBV27 and TRBJ2-4, with a possible D match to TRBD1 (6 bases). Germline V lookup: CDR1 MNHEY, CDR2 SMNVEV (reference sequence). The CDR3 sequence is 16 residues long. V was cut by 5 bases and J by 1 base, with 15 bases left in between. In DNA form, the CDR3 reads TGTGCCAGCAGTACGTACAGGGATGCGGCCAAAAACATTCAGTACTTC. Its protein product is CASSTYRDAAKNIQYF.

The chain has TRBV14 and TRBJ2-3, with 12 bases lining up with TRBD2. Germline V lookup: CDR1 SGHDN, CDR2 FVKESK. V lost 2 bases, J lost 0 bases, and 9 bases stayed unmatched. The CDR3 spans 19 residues. The CDR3 sequence is CASSQYRASGRASTDTQYF. Written as DNA, the CDR3 is TGTGCCAGCAGCCAATATCGGGCTAGCGGGAGGGCTAGCACAGATACGCAGTATTTT.

The chain is built from TRBV28 and TRBJ2-1, with 8 bases matching TRBD2. CDR3 length equals 13 residues. Trimming at V came to 5 bases and at J to 12 bases, leaving 9 bases not matched to a gene. CDR1 is MDHEN and CDR2 is SYDVKM in the germline V gene. CDR3 bases: TGTGCCAGCAGTCCTCCACCGGGGGGGGTGCAGTTCTTC. Translation: CASSPPPGGVQFF.

The CDR3 here is CASRRYRGGMGYTF. The CDR3 DNA is TGTGCCAGCAGAAGATACAGAGGGGGCATGGGCTACACCTTC. J is TRBJ1-2 and V is TRBV2; TRBD1 agrees at 7 bases. This CDR3 region has 14 residues. The V segment lost 6 bases and the J segment 8 bases; nucleotides outside the gene matches: 12. Germline V gives CDR1 SNHLY, CDR2 FYNNEI.

This clone was seen a single time. The chain couples TRBV27 to TRBJ2-1; tentatively, D is TRBD1 (6 bases). Trimming pared 3 bases from V and 8 bases from J, leaving 14 bases between. Germline V gene lookup returns CDR1 MNHEY and CDR2 SMNVEV (reference sequence). This CDR3 comprises 14 residues. The CDR3 DNA reads TGTGCCAGCAGTTTTCGGGCAGGGGTTCATGAGCAGTTCTTC. Translation gives CASSFRAGVHEQFF.

The chain links TRBV4-2 to TRBJ2-7; the match to TRBD2 covers 7 bases. V lost 0 bases to trimming and J lost 3 bases; unmatched junction nucleotides: 5. Germline lookup yields CDR1 LGHNA and CDR2 YNFKEQ. The CDR3 runs to 15 residues. The CDR3 region is CASSQEQGLLYEQYF. The CDR3 nucleotides read TGTGCCAGCAGCCAAGAGCAGGGACTACTCTACGAGCAGTACTTC.